Listed below are T cell receptor beta chains from one sample, sequenced in a study of shared clonotypes between healthy human individuals. The assay was immunoSEQ multiplex PCR, and TCRdb's table has in-frame clones only and misses some. The sample holds 110,000 or so clones, about two thirds seen once. The sequencing input was memory CD8+ T cells sorted from blood. The receptors were gathered from a young woman in good health. Each CDR3 is given without its conserved first and last residue. Each record gives: V gene, CDR3 protein.

>TRBV7-8
ASSSLARGGIHEQY
>TRBV28
ASSSGTGSYGYT
>TRBV19
ASSIDGLDGANVLT
>TRBV23-1
ASSPPLQGPYEQY
>TRBV6-4
ASSSSGTDTQY
>TRBV5-4
ASSIPQSWAQY
>TRBV19
ASRNYGSREQY
>TRBV5-4
ASSASENYEQY
>TRBV9
ASSVQGGFGNEQY
>TRBV28
ASSGTRVEQY
>TRBV15
ATSRDWGRTDTQY
>TRBV18
ASSPGHGNTIY
>TRBV19
ASTPGIYSNQPQH
>TRBV5-6
ASSYSDSNQPQH
>TRBV4-2
ASSEGWPELNSPLH
>TRBV7-9
ASSRITGWSTEAF
>TRBV19
ASSGYGLGLAGEQF
>TRBV15
ATSRLGPGNTEAF
>TRBV15
ATSREAGGRYEQY
>TRBV29-1
SATGTDAYEQY
>TRBV10-3
AISRPGDLVNYGYT
>TRBV5-6
ASSLGRWRGASTEAF
>TRBV21-1
ASSKALGIQPEKLF
>TRBV7-9
ASSLTTFSGNTIY
>TRBV28
ASSLTGTSVTGELF
>TRBV28
ASSHMEGETNEQF
>TRBV12-5
ASAMAGHTDTQY
>TRBV27
ASSLSTSTDTQY
>TRBV5-6
ASSAGGRPYGYT
>TRBV6-1
ASSEAEDTPSEQY
>TRBV5-1
ASSGLAGEDTQY
>TRBV13
ASSQQGAHGYT
>TRBV6-1
ASQDGENTEAF
>TRBV6-5
ASSYEGAAAYEQY
>TRBV21-1
ASSKGLRPGEY
>TRBV15
ATSRDDQASSYEQY
>TRBV4-1
ASSQYSGISGANVLT
>TRBV4-1
ASSQELAGGYEQY
>TRBV7-5
VRSPGGEQY
>TRBV5-4
ASSLYQGPTDTQY
>TRBV5-1
ASSQWAGLLYEQY
>TRBV6-1
ASVEGLAHTDTQY
>TRBV4-2
ASSQIGGGRSGEQY